This T cell receptor (beta chain) was observed in a study of blood T cell repertoires in COVID-19. The CDR3 totals 17 residues. CDR1 is LGHNA and CDR2 is YNFKEQ in the germline V gene. With 2 bases removed from V and 5 bases from J, the gap between germline ends came to 19 bases. Generated by immunoSEQ multiplex PCR, the TCRdb table keeps only in-frame clones and is missing some. The repertoire consists of about 100,000 clones, with roughly 80% occurring once and the leading ten covering over 10%. The TCR originated in a woman in her seventies with acute or convalescent COVID-19. Sequencing used peripheral blood. This chain links TRBV4-2 with TRBJ2-1; D is perhaps TRBD1 (5 bases). CDR3 sequence: CASSQPQQGSLNNEQFF. CDR3 DNA: TGTGCCAGCAGCCAACCGCAGCAGGGAAGCCTTAACAATGAGCAGTTCTTC.